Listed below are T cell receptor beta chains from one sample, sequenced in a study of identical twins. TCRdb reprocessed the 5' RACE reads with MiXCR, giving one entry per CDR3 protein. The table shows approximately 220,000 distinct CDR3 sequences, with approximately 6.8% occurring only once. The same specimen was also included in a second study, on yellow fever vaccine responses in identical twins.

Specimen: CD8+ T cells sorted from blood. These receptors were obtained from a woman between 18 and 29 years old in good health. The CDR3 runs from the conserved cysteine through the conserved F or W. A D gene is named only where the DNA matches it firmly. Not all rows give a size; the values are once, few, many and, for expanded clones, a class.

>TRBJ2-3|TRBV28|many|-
TGTGCCAGCAGTTTGGGCAGGGACACAGATACGCAGTATTTT
CASSLGRDTDTQYF
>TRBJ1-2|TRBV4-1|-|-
TGCGCCAGCAGCCCCGAGCAGCCCATAGGCTACACCTTC
CASSPEQPIGYTF
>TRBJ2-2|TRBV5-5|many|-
TGTGCCAGCAGCTTGATGGCGGAGAACACCGGGGAGCTGTTTTTT
CASSLMAENTGELFF
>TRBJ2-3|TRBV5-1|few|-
TGCGCCAGCAGCTTGGGGATACAGCCTCCCGGGAGCACAGATACGCAGTATTTT
CASSLGIQPPGSTDTQYF
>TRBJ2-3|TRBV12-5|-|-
TGTGCTAGTGGTTTGGTAAAGGGAACAGGGTCCCGCACAGATACGCAGTATTTT
CASGLVKGTGSRTDTQYF
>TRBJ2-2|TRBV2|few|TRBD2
TGTGCCAGCAGTTCCGGGACTAGCGGGTTTACCGGGGAGCTGTTTTTT
CASSSGTSGFTGELFF
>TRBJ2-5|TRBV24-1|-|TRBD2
TGTGCCACCAGCCAGCGGGAGCAGAAAGAGACCCAGTACTTC
CATSQREQKETQYF
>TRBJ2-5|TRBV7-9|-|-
TGTGCCAGCAGCACCCCGTCCGGGGAGACCCAGTACTTC
CASSTPSGETQYF
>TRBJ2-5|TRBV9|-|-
TGTGCCAGCAGCGCTCCTCCCGGCCCAGAGACCCAGTACTTC
CASSAPPGPETQYF
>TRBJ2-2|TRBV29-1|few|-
TGCAGCGTAGGGGGACCGAACACCGGGGAGCTGTTTTTT
CSVGGPNTGELFF
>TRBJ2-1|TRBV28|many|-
TGTGCCAGCAGGCCTCCCCTACTGGAAAATGAGCAGTTCTTC
CASRPPLLENEQFF
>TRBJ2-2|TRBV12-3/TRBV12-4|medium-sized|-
TGTGCCAGCGGAATTATTACCGGGGAGCTGTTTTTT
CASGIITGELFF
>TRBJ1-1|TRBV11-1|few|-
TGTGCCAGCACCCTCGGGGTTGGCACTGAAGCTTTCTTT
CASTLGVGTEAFF
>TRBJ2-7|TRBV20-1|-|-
TGCAGTGCTAGTGACTACCCCCGTACCTACGAGCAGTACTTC
CSASDYPRTYEQYF
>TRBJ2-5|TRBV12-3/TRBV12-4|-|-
TGTGCCAGCAGTCTGACTAGTAACCAAGAGACCCAGTACTTC
CASSLTSNQETQYF
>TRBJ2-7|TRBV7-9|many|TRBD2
TGTGCCAGCAGCTTAACTAGCGGGACCATCTACGAGCAGTACTTC
CASSLTSGTIYEQYF
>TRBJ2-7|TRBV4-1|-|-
TGCGCCAGCAGCCAAGGGAGCGGCTCCTACGAGCAGTACTTC
CASSQGSGSYEQYF
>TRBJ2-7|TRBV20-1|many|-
TGCAGTGCTAGGGATGGCAAAGGGTACGAGCAGTACTTC
CSARDGKGYEQYF
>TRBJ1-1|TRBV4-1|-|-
TGCGCCAGCAGCCCGGAAACAGGGATCACTGAAGCTTTCTTT
CASSPETGITEAFF
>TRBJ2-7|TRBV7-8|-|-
TGTGCCAGCAGCCTACCGGATCCGTACGAGCAGTACTTC
CASSLPDPYEQYF
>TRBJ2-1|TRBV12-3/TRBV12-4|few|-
TGTGCCAGCAGGCGGGACGGGAGCTCCTACAATGAGCAGTTCTTC
CASRRDGSSYNEQFF
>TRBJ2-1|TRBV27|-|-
TGTGCCAGCAGTTCCCGACAGGAAGACAATGAGCAGTTCTTC
CASSSRQEDNEQFF
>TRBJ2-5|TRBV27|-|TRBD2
TGTGCCAGCGGAGAGGGTAGCGGGAGAGAGACCCAGTACTTC
CASGEGSGRETQYF
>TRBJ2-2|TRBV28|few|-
TGTGCCAGCAGAACCGGACTGTGGAACACCGGGGAGCTGTTTTTT
CASRTGLWNTGELFF
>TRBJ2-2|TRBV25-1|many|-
TGTGCCAGCAGTGAATTCCAGGTTCCCACCGGGGAGCTGTTTTTT
CASSEFQVPTGELFF
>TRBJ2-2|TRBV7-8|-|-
TGTGCCAGCAGCCTGCCCAGCTACACCGGGGAGCTGTTTTTT
CASSLPSYTGELFF
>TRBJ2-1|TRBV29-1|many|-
TGCAGCCCCCGGTGGGGACCCTACAATGAGCAGTTCTTC
CSPRWGPYNEQFF
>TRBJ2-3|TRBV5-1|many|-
TGCGCCAGCAGCTTTCTTGGGAGAGATGCAGATACGCAGTATTTT
CASSFLGRDADTQYF
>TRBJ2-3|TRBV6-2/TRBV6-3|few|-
TGTGCCAGCAGTTACACGGGAGCCACAGATACGCAGTATTTT
CASSYTGATDTQYF
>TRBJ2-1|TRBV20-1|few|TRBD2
TGCAGTGCTCTCGGGGGGGATACTTACAATGAGCAGTTCTTC
CSALGGDTYNEQFF
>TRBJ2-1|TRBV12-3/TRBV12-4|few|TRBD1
TGTGCCAGCAGTCCCCAGACAGGGTACAATGAGCAGTTCTTC
CASSPQTGYNEQFF
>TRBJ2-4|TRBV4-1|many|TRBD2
TGCGCCAGCAGCCAATCTACAGGGACTAGCGGGATGAACATTCAGTACTTC
CASSQSTGTSGMNIQYF
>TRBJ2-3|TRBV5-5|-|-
TGTGCCAGCAGCGGGACTGGTCCGGGGTACACAGATACGCAGTATTTT
CASSGTGPGYTDTQYF
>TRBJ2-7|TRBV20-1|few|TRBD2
TGCAGTGCTAGAGATAGCGGGGAGCAGTACTTC
CSARDSGEQYF
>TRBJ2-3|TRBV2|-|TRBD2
TGTGCCAGCAGACCGACTAGCGGGGTTGCAGATACGCAGTATTTT
CASRPTSGVADTQYF
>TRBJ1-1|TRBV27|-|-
TGTGCCAGCAGTTTATATAGCCGGGGGCGGACTGAAGCTTTCTTT
CASSLYSRGRTEAFF
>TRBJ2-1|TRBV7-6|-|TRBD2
TGTGCCAGCAGCTTCGGCGGGGGGACCAGCTACAATGAGCAGTTCTTC
CASSFGGGTSYNEQFF
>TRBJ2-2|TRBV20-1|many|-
TGCAGTGCCCTGGTACAGGGAATGGTAACCGGGGAGCTGTTTTTT
CSALVQGMVTGELFF
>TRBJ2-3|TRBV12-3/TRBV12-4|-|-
TGTGCCAGCAGCCCGACAGCGGCCTGGGACACAGATACGCAGTATTTT
CASSPTAAWDTDTQYF
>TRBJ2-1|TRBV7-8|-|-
TGTGCCAGCAGTCATCGGGTGGATGAGCAGTTCTTC
CASSHRVDEQFF
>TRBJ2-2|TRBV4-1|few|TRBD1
TGCGCCAGCAGCCCGGACAGGGTCAACGGGGAGCTGTTTTTT
CASSPDRVNGELFF
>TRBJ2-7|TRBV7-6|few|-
TGTGCCAGCAGCTTAACACTGGGGGGCAACGAGCAGTACTTC
CASSLTLGGNEQYF
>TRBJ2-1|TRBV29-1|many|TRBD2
TGCAGCGTTGAAGAGGACCCAGCGGGAGTAGTAAATGAGCAGTTCTTC
CSVEEDPAGVVNEQFF
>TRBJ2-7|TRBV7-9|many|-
TGTGCCAGCAAGGGCACCGGGACTTCCTACGAGCAGTACTTC
CASKGTGTSYEQYF
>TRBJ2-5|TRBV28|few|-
TGTGCCAGCACAGGGGCGGTGATGGAGACCCAGTACTTC
CASTGAVMETQYF
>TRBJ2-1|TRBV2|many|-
TGTGCCAGGGTTGGACGGGACTCCTACAATGAGCAGTTCTTC
CARVGRDSYNEQFF
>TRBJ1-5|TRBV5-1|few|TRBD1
TGCGCCAGCAGCCCTAGACGTCTACAGGGGACTAGCAATCAGCCCCAGCATTTT
CASSPRRLQGTSNQPQHF
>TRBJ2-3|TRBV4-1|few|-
TGCGCCAGCAGCCAAGTTTTAACCAGGAGCACAGATACGCAGTATTTT
CASSQVLTRSTDTQYF
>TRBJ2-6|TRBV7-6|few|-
TGTGCCAGCAGCTCCAGGACAGCACTTCACTCTGGGGCCAACGTCCTGACTTTC
CASSSRTALHSGANVLTF
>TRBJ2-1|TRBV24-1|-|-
TGTGCCACCCAGAGGGCTGGCTCCTACAATGAGCAGTTCTTC
CATQRAGSYNEQFF
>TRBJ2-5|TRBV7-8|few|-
TGTGCCAGCAGCCTAAACAGGGAGGATGTGCGGGAGACCCAGTACTTC
CASSLNREDVRETQYF
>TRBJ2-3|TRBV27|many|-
TGTGCCAGCAGTTTAAGTAGGGTGGTCACAGATACGCAGTATTTT
CASSLSRVVTDTQYF
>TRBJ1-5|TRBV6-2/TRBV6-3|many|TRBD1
TGTGCCAGCAGTTACTTCGGGACAGGAAGAATTAATCAGCCCCAGCATTTT
CASSYFGTGRINQPQHF
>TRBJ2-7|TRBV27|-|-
TGTGCCAGCAGTTCCCGGGATCTCGAGCAGTACTTC
CASSSRDLEQYF
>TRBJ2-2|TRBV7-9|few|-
TGTGCCAGCAGCTTGGATCTTGGGGCATACACCGGGGAGCTGTTTTTT
CASSLDLGAYTGELFF
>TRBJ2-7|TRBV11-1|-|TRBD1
TGTGCCAGCAGCCCACAGGGGGCGCAGGACGAGCAGTACTTC
CASSPQGAQDEQYF
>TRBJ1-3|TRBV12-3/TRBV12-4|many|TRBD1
TGTGCCAGCAGTCTGGACAGGAACTCTGGAAACACCATATATTTT
CASSLDRNSGNTIYF
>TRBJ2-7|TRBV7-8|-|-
TGTGCCAGCAGCTTAGGAGGGAAATACCTCTCCTACGAGCAGTACTTC
CASSLGGKYLSYEQYF